A selection of T cell receptor beta chains follows, all from one sample in a study of OX40 agonist ivuxolimab in advanced cancers. The table came from immunoSEQ multiplex PCR; TCRdb's copy has only in-frame clones and leaves some out. Among 45,000 to 60,000 clones listed, about nine tenths were seen once. Specimen: CD4+ or CD8+ T cells sorted from blood, collected in a trial of the OX40 agonist ivuxolimab. Receptor source: an adult with an advanced solid tumor such as melanoma, head and neck, liver or kidney cancer. Both conserved end residues are part of each CDR3. A D gene is named only where the DNA matches it firmly. Clone size is shown for a subset of rows, as once, few, many or a class of expanded clone.

CDR3 protein: CASSTRTSEEFATNEKLFF; CDR3 DNA: TGTGCCAGCAGCACTCGGACCTCCGAGGAGTTTGCAACTAATGAAAAACTGTTTTTT; J gene: TRBJ1-4; V gene: TRBV28; clone size: NA; D gene: NA
CDR3 protein: CASSLGLAGGQETQYF; CDR3 DNA: TGCGCCAGCAGCTTGGGCCTAGCGGGAGGGCAAGAGACCCAGTACTTC; J gene: TRBJ2-5; V gene: TRBV5-1; clone size: NA; D gene: TRBD2
CDR3 protein: CSARDRAGYTF; CDR3 DNA: TGCAGTGCTAGAGACAGGGCTGGCTACACCTTC; J gene: TRBJ1-2; V gene: TRBV20-1; clone size: NA; D gene: NA
CDR3 protein: CATSRDNSYRSYEQYF; CDR3 DNA: TGTGCCACCAGCAGAGATAACAGCTACCGCTCCTACGAGCAGTACTTC; J gene: TRBJ2-7; V gene: TRBV15; clone size: NA; D gene: NA
CDR3 protein: CASSLSWGIQNIQYF; CDR3 DNA: TGTGCCAGCAGTTTATCATGGGGGATCCAAAACATTCAGTACTTC; J gene: TRBJ2-4; V gene: TRBV27; clone size: NA; D gene: NA
CDR3 protein: CASSPQGARGYEQYF; CDR3 DNA: TGTGCCAGCAGCCCTCAGGGGGCGCGGGGCTACGAGCAGTACTTC; J gene: TRBJ2-7; V gene: TRBV11-3; clone size: NA; D gene: TRBD1
CDR3 protein: CASSSNLAGGTQYF; CDR3 DNA: TGCGCCAGCAGCTCCAATTTAGCGGGAGGGACCCAGTACTTC; J gene: TRBJ2-5; V gene: TRBV5-1; clone size: once; D gene: TRBD2
CDR3 protein: CASRDREGAEAFF; CDR3 DNA: TGCGCCAGCAGGGACAGGGAAGGTGCTGAAGCTTTCTTT; J gene: TRBJ1-1; V gene: TRBV5-1; clone size: NA; D gene: TRBD1
CDR3 protein: CASGAVNSPLHF; CDR3 DNA: TGTGCCAGCGGAGCCGTTAATTCACCCCTCCACTTT; J gene: TRBJ1-6; V gene: TRBV2; clone size: NA; D gene: NA
CDR3 protein: CASSFLYEQYF; CDR3 DNA: TGTGCCAGCAGCTTTCTCTACGAGCAGTACTTC; J gene: TRBJ2-7; V gene: TRBV7-9; clone size: NA; D gene: NA
CDR3 protein: CASSYGTRSYEQYF; CDR3 DNA: TGTGCCAGCAGTTATGGGACCCGCTCCTACGAGCAGTACTTC; J gene: TRBJ2-7; V gene: TRBV6-5; clone size: NA; D gene: NA
CDR3 protein: CASSWSDRAAGELFF; CDR3 DNA: TGCGCCAGCAGCTGGTCGGACAGGGCGGCCGGGGAGCTGTTTTTT; J gene: TRBJ2-2; V gene: TRBV5-1; clone size: NA; D gene: TRBD1
CDR3 protein: CASSLLGQGGSYGYTF; CDR3 DNA: TGTGCCAGCAGTTTATTGGGACAGGGGGGCTCCTATGGCTACACCTTC; J gene: TRBJ1-2; V gene: TRBV27; clone size: NA; D gene: TRBD1
CDR3 protein: CASSRGTVVYNEQLF; CDR3 DNA: TGCGCCAGCAGCCGGGGGACGGTCGTCTACAATGAGCAGCTCTTC; J gene: TRBJ2-1; V gene: TRBV5-1; clone size: NA; D gene: NA
CDR3 protein: CASSLGPQGLANEKLFF; CDR3 DNA: TGCGCCAGCAGCTTGGGGCCACAGGGTCTGGCTAATGAAAAACTGTTTTTT; J gene: TRBJ1-4; V gene: TRBV5-1; clone size: NA; D gene: NA
CDR3 protein: CASSSGRAWNEQFF; CDR3 DNA: TGTGCCAGTAGTAGCGGGAGGGCTTGGAATGAGCAGTTCTTC; J gene: TRBJ2-1; V gene: TRBV19; clone size: NA; D gene: TRBD2
CDR3 protein: CASSVTGVNTEAFF; CDR3 DNA: TGTGCCAGCAGTGTTACAGGGGTGAACACTGAAGCTTTCTTT; J gene: TRBJ1-1; V gene: TRBV27; clone size: NA; D gene: TRBD1
CDR3 protein: CASTNRLSNQPQHF; CDR3 DNA: TGTGCCAGTACCAATAGGCTTAGCAATCAGCCCCAGCATTTT; J gene: TRBJ1-5; V gene: TRBV19; clone size: few; D gene: NA
CDR3 protein: CASSQGMNTEAFF; CDR3 DNA: TGTGCCAGCAGCCAGGGTATGAACACTGAAGCTTTCTTT; J gene: TRBJ1-1; V gene: TRBV5-4; clone size: NA; D gene: NA
CDR3 protein: CATSRDLGGERRGYEQYF; CDR3 DNA: TGCGCCACCAGCAGAGATCTGGGGGGAGAGAGAAGGGGGTACGAGCAGTACTTC; J gene: TRBJ2-7; V gene: TRBV15; clone size: once; D gene: NA
CDR3 protein: CASLRRGLEQYF; CDR3 DNA: TGTGCCAGCCTGAGAAGGGGCCTCGAGCAGTACTTC; J gene: TRBJ2-7; V gene: TRBV2; clone size: few; D gene: NA
CDR3 protein: CASSPRDEQFF; CDR3 DNA: TGTGCCAGCTCACCAAGAGATGAGCAGTTCTTC; J gene: TRBJ2-1; V gene: TRBV18; clone size: NA; D gene: NA
CDR3 protein: CASSSTGTGGYTF; CDR3 DNA: TGTGCCAGCAGCTCCACAGGGACGGGCGGCTACACCTTC; J gene: TRBJ1-2; V gene: TRBV7-9; clone size: NA; D gene: NA
CDR3 protein: CASSGGTFSYEQYF; CDR3 DNA: TGTGCCAGCAGCGGCGGGACTTTCTCCTACGAGCAGTACTTC; J gene: TRBJ2-7; V gene: TRBV9; clone size: NA; D gene: NA
CDR3 protein: CASSQGDRGGREKLFF; CDR3 DNA: TGCGCCAGCAGCCAAGGGGACAGGGGGGGACGGGAAAAACTGTTTTTT; J gene: TRBJ1-4; V gene: TRBV4-1; clone size: NA; D gene: TRBD1
CDR3 protein: CASSIRDRGSLSHSEKLFF; CDR3 DNA: TGTGCCAGTAGTATCCGGGACAGGGGCTCGCTCTCCCACAGTGAAAAACTGTTTTTT; J gene: TRBJ1-4; V gene: TRBV19; clone size: NA; D gene: TRBD1